The subject of this entry is one TCR beta chain. Produced via immunoSEQ multiplex PCR; TCRdb's table is partial and in-frame only. This table holds over 60,000 clones, more than 80% found once. This entry belongs to a study of blood T cell repertoires in COVID-19. CDR3 length equals 12 residues. Trimming stripped 3 bases from V and 7 bases from J, with 8 bases between. Germline V CDR1 and CDR2: KGHSH, LQKENI. This clonotype was obtained from a human donor in a cohort sampled during active COVID-19. This chain joins TRBV18 and TRBJ2-3; D uncertain. The sequenced sample was peripheral blood. The CDR3: CASSPAGHTQYF. In nucleotides, the CDR3 is TGTGCCAGCTCACCGGCAGGTCATACGCAGTATTTT.